This note documents a single T cell receptor beta chain sequence. Its target is not known. This entry is derived from a study of T-cell memory formation after mild COVID-19. Study results and caveats: Mainly CM and EM harbored the contracting CD4+ clones; mainly EMRA harbored the CD8+ ones. Researchers found some responding clones in pre-infection memory, a sign that cross-reactive memory joined.

Employing constant-segment primers, 5'RACE generated TCR alpha and TCR beta cDNA libraries bearing sample barcodes and UMIs. TCRdb processed the 5' RACE reads anew with MiXCR; each CDR3 protein has one entry. The sample contains under 600,000 distinct CDR3 sequences, about a fifth of which appear only once. V lost 4 bases and J lost 4, with 14 bases in between. The germline gives CDR1 SGHNT, CDR2 YYREEE (reference sequence). This CDR3 spans 14 amino acids. This sequence originates from an adult woman who had mild COVID-19 (a few samples of this study predate the infection). Cell type and time point are not known. V usage is TRBV5-4 and J usage is TRBJ1-1; D might be TRBD1 (6 bases). The material sequenced was PBMCs or a T cell subset sorted from them (not recorded which). DNA for the CDR3: TGTGCCAGCAGCCCTCAGGGGTTAGGCACTGAAGCTTTCTTT. Protein sequence: CASSPQGLGTEAFF.